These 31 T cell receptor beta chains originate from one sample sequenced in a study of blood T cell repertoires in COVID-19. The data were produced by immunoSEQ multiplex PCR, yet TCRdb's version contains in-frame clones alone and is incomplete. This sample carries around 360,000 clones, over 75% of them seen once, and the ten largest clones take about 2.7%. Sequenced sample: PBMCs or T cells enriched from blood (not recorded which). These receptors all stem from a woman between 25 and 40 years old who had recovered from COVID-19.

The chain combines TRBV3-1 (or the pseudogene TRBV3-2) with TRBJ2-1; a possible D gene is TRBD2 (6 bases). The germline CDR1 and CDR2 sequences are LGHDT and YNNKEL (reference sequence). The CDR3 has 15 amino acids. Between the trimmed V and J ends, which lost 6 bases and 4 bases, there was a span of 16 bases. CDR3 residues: CASSPGVGAYNEQFF. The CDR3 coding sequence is TGTGCCAGCAGTCCGGGGGTCGGAGCGTACAATGAGCAGTTCTTC.

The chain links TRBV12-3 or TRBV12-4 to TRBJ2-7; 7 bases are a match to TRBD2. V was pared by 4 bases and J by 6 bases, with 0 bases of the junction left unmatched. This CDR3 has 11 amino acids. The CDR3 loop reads CASSSGGEQYF. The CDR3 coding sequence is TGTGCCAGCAGTTCGGGAGGCGAGCAGTACTTC.

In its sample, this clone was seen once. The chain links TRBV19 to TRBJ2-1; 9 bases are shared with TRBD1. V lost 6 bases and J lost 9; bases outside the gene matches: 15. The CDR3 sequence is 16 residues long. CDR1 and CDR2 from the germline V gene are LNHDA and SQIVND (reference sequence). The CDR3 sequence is CASRSLRVDRGSEQFF. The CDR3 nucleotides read TGTGCCAGTAGGTCCCTGAGGGTAGACAGGGGGAGTGAGCAGTTCTTC.

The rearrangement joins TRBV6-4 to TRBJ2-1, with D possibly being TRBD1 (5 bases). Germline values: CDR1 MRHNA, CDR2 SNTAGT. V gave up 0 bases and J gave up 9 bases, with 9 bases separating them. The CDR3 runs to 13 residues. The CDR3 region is CASSDSIQGEQFF. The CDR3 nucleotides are TGTGCCAGCAGTGACTCGATTCAGGGTGAGCAGTTCTTC.

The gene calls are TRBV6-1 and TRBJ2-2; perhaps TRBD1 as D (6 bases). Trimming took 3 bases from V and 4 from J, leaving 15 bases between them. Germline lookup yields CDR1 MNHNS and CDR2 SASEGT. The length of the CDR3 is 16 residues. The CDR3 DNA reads TGTGCCAGCAGTGAGCGTTTGGGGGCGGTCACCGGGGAGCTGTTTTTT. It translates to CASSERLGAVTGELFF.

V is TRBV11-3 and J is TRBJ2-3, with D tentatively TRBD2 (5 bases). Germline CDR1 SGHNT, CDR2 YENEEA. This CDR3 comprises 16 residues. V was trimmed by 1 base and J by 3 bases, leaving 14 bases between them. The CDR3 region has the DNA TGTGCCAGCAGCTTAGGGGTTAGCGTACATACAGATACGCAGTATTTT. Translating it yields CASSLGVSVHTDTQYF.

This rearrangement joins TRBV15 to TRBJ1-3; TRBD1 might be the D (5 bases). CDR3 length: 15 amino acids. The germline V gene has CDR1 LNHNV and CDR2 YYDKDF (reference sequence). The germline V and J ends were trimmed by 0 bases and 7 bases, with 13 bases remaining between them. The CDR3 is CATSRDQGIGNTIYF. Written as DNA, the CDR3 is TGTGCCACCAGCAGAGATCAGGGAATCGGGAACACCATATATTTT.

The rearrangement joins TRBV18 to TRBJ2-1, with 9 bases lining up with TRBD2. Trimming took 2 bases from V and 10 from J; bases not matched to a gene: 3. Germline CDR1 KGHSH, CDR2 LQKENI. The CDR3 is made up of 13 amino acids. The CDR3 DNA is TGTGCCAGCTCACCATCTAGCGGGGAGGAGCAGTTCTTC. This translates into CASSPSSGEEQFF.

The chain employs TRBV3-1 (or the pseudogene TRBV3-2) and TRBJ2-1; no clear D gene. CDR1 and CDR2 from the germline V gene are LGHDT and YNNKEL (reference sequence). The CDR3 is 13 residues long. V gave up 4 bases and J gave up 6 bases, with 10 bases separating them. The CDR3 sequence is CASSLALGNEQFF. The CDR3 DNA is TGTGCCAGCAGCCTAGCCCTCGGCAATGAGCAGTTCTTC.

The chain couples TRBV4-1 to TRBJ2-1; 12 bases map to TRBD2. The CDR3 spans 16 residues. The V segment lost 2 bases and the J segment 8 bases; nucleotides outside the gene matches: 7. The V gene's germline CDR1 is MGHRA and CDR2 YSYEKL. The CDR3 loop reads CASSQPRTSGKYEQFF. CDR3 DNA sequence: TGCGCCAGCAGCCAACCGAGGACTAGCGGGAAATATGAGCAGTTCTTC.

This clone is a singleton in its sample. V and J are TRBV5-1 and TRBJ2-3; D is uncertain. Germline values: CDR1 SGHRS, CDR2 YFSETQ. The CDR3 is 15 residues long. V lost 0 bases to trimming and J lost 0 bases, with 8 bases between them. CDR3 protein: CASSLVPLSTDTQYF. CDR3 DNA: TGCGCCAGCAGCTTGGTTCCCCTAAGCACAGATACGCAGTATTTT.

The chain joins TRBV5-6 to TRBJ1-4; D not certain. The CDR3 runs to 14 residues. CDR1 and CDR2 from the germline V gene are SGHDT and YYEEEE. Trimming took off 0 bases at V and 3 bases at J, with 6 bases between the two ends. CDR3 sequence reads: CASSLGASNEKLFF. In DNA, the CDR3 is TGTGCCAGCAGCTTGGGAGCGTCTAATGAAAAACTGTTTTTT.

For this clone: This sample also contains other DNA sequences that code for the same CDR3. The DNA of the CDR3 is TGTGCCAGCAGTTTAGGGGGCCCCTACGAGCAGTACTTC. This gives the protein CASSLGGPYEQYF. V usage is TRBV27 and J usage is TRBJ2-7, with D maybe TRBD1 (6 bases). The CDR3 loop spans 13 amino acids. Germline V gives CDR1 MNHEY, CDR2 SMNVEV (reference sequence). V was shortened by 2 bases and J by 2 bases, with 7 bases between the two germline ends.

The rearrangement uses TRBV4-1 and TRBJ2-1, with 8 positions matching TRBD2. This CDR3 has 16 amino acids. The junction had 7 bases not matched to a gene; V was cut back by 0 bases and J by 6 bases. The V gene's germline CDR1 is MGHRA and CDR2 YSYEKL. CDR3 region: CASSQDRSGSGNEQFF. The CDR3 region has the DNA TGCGCCAGCAGCCAAGATCGAAGCGGGAGCGGCAATGAGCAGTTCTTC.

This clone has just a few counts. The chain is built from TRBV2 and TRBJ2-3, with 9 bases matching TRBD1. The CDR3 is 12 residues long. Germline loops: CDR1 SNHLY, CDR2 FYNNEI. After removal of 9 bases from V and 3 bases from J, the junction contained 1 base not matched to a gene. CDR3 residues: CARGTGTDTQYF. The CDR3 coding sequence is TGTGCCAGGGGGACAGGGACAGATACGCAGTATTTT.

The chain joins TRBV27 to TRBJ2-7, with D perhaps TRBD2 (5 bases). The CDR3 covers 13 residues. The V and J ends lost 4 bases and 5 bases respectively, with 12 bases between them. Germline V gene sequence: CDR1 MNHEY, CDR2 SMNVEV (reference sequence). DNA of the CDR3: TGTGCCAGCAGTTATAAGGTGGAGGACGAGCAGTACTTC. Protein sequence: CASSYKVEDEQYF.

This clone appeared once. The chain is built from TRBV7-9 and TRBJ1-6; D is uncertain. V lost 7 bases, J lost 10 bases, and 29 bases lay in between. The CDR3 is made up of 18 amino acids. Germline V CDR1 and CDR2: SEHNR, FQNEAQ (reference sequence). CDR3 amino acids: CASTWAFDDGRTLSPLHF. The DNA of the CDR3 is TGTGCCAGCACCTGGGCGTTTGATGACGGCCGAACTCTCTCACCCCTCCACTTT.

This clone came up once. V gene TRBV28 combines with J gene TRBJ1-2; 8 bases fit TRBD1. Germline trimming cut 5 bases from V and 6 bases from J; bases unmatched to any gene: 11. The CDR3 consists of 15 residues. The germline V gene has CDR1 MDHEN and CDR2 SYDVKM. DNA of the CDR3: TGTGCCAGCAGTCTACAGGGGGTCCGTATAGATGGCTACACCTTC. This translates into CASSLQGVRIDGYTF.

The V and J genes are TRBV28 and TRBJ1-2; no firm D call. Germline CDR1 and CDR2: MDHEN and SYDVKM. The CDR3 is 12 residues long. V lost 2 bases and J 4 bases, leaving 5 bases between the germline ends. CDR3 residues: CASSLNSYGYTF. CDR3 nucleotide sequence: TGTGCCAGCAGTTTAAACAGCTATGGCTACACCTTC.

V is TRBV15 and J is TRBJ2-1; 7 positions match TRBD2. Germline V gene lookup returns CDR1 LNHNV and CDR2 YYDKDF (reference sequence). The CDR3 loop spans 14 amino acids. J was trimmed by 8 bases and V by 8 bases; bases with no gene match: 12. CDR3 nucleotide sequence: TGTGCCACCGGTGCTAGCGGTCTAAGGGATGAGCAGTTCTTC. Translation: CATGASGLRDEQFF.

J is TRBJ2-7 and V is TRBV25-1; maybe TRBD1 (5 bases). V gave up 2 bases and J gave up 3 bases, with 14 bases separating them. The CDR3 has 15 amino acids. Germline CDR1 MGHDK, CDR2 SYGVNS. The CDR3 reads CASSEAGQPIYEQYF. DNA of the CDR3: TGTGCCAGCAGTGAAGCAGGGCAGCCCATCTACGAGCAGTACTTC.

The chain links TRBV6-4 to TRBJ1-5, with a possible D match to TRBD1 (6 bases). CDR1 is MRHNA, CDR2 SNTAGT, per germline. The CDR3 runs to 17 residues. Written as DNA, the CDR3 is TGTGGTATCCAAAAGCAGGGGACATTCAATAGCAATCAGCCCCAGCATTTT. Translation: CGIQKQGTFNSNQPQHF.

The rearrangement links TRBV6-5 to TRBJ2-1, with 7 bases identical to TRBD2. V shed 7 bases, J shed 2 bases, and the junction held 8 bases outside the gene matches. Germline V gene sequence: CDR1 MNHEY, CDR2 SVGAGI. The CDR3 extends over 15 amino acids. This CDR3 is CASTLTSSTYNEQFF. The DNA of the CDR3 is TGTGCCAGCACTTTGACTAGCTCCACCTACAATGAGCAGTTCTTC.

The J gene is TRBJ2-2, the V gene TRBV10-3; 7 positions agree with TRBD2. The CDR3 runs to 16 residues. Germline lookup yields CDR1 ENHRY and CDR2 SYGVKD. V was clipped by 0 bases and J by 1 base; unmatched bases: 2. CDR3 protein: CAISESERENTGELFF. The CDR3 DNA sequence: TGTGCCATCAGTGAGTCGGAGCGGGAGAACACCGGGGAGCTGTTTTTT.

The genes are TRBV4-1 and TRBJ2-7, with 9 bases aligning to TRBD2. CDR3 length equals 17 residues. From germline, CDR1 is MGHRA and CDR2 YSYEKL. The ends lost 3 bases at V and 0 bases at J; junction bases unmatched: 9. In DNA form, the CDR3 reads TGCGCCAGCAGCCAGTTGGGGACGACTAGCGGCTCCTACGAGCAGTACTTC. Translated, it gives CASSQLGTTSGSYEQYF.

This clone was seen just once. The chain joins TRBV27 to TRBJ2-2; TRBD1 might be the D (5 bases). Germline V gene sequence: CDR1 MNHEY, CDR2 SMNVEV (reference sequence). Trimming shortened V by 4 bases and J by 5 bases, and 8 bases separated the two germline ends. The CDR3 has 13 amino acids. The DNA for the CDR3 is TGTGCCAGCAGTTCCAAGGGGACCGGGGAGCTGTTTTTT. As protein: CASSSKGTGELFF.

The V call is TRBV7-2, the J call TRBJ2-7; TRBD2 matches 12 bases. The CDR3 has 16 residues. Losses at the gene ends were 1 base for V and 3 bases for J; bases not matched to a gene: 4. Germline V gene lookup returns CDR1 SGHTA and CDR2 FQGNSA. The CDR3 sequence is CASSLVASGGGYEQYF. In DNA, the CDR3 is TGTGCCAGCAGCTTAGTAGCTAGCGGGGGGGGCTACGAGCAGTACTTC.

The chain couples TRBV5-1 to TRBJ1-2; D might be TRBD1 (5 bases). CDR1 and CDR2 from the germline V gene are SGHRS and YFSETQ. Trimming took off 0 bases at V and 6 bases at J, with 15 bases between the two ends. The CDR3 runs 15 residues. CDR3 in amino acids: CASSLEGRGFDGYTF. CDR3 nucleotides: TGCGCCAGCAGCTTGGAGGGTAGGGGTTTCGATGGCTACACCTTC.

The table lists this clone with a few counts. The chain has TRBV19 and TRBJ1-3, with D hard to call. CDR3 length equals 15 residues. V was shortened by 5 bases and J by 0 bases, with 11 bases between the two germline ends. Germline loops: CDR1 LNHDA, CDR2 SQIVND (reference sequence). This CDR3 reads CASSPREGSGNTIYF. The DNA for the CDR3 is TGTGCCAGTAGTCCCCGTGAGGGCTCTGGAAACACCATATATTTT.

The CDR3 DNA reads as TGTGCCAGCAGTCTAACCGGGACAGGCCGTTGGGAGCAGTACTTC. Its translation is CASSLTGTGRWEQYF. The chain joins TRBV28 to TRBJ2-7; 8 nucleotides line up with TRBD1. V trimming: 5 bases; J trimming: 7 bases; junction bases outside the gene matches: 13. Germline lookup yields CDR1 MDHEN and CDR2 SYDVKM. This CDR3 region has 15 residues. The variable domain in full, with the rest retrieved from reference TRBV28 and TRBJ2-7, is DVKVTQSSRYLVKRTGEKVFLECVQDMDHENMFWYRQDPGLGLRLIYFSYDVKMKEKGDIPEGYSVSREKKERFSLILESASTNQTSMYLCASSLTGTGRWEQYFGPGTRLTVT.

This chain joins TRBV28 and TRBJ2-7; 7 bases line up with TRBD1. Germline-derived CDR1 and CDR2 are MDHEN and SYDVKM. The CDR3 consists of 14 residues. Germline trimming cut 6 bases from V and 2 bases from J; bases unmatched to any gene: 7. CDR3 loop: CASSPRDSAYEQYF. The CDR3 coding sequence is TGTGCCAGCAGCCCACGGGACAGCGCCTACGAGCAGTACTTC.